This T cell receptor (beta chain) was captured by sequencing in a study of STAT5B mutations in CD4+ large granular lymphocyte leukemia. Germline V gene sequence: CDR1 MDHEN, CDR2 SYDVKM. The V end lost 5 bases, the J end lost 0 bases, and 13 bases lay between the germline ends. The CDR3 length is 16 residues. Only in-frame clones appear in the TCRdb table, and some are missing; sequencing was by immunoSEQ multiplex PCR. Among nearly 35,000 clones listed, around three quarters were seen once. Input material: CD4+ T cells from blood buffy coats. V and J are TRBV28 and TRBJ2-2; tentatively, D is TRBD2 (5 bases). This receptor was obtained from a human donor in good health. For the CDR3, the DNA is TGTGCCAGCAGTCCCCTGGGTAGCGCGAACACCGGGGAGCTGTTTTTT. It translates to CASSPLGSANTGELFF.